The 27 T cell receptor beta chains in this list originate from one sample, sequenced in a study of early T cells in non-severe SARS-CoV-2 infection (dated by TCRdb to the early 2020s). The library was obtained by 5' RACE. TCRdb names NextSeq 500 as the instrument used. TCRdb itself trimmed the public reads at Q25 with fastp, ran MiXCR and retained productive beta chains. Entries are consolidated by CDR3 protein sequence, retaining the most common genes and DNA. In all, the sample holds some 60,000 distinct CDR3 sequences, and approximately 12% of those were seen once. Around 1.4% of the sample is held by the ten biggest clonotypes. The sequencing here drew on whole blood, taken at baseline. The receptor source for this set is an adult who was a healthcare worker with PCR-confirmed SARS-CoV-2 infection or an uninfected control (not recorded which).

The V gene is TRBV7-2, the J gene TRBJ2-7, with no clear D. Between the trimmed V and J ends, which lost 8 bases and 0 bases, there was a span of 8 bases. The CDR3 covers 12 residues. The germline V gene encodes CDR1 SGHTA and CDR2 FQGNSA. In nucleotides, the CDR3 is TGTGCCAGCGGGCGGAACTCCTACGAGCAGTACTTC. As protein: CASGRNSYEQYF.

V usage is TRBV6-5 and J usage is TRBJ1-5; perhaps TRBD1 as D (6 bases). The CDR3 loop spans 14 amino acids. The V end was cut by 6 bases, the J end by 5 bases, with 14 bases between. Looked up from germline, CDR1 is MNHEY and CDR2 is SVGAGI. CDR3 nucleotide sequence: TGTGCCAGCAGATTAGAACAGGGATATCAGCCCCAGCATTTT. It yields the protein CASRLEQGYQPQHF.

CDR3: CASSDPTSGFSYEQYF. CDR3 coding DNA: TGTGCCAGCAGTGACCCGACTAGCGGCTTTTCCTACGAGCAGTACTTC. This sequence joins TRBV6-2 or TRBV6-3 and TRBJ2-7; 9 nucleotides match TRBD2. This CDR3 has 16 amino acids. Germline-derived CDR1 and CDR2 are MNHEY and SVGEGT. The trim removed 5 bases at V and 1 base at J, leaving 9 bases unmatched.

The chain has TRBV28 and TRBJ2-7, with 10 bases aligning to TRBD1. Trimming removed 7 bases from V and 3 bases from J; junction bases left unmatched: 6. This CDR3 has 14 amino acids. Germline CDR1 and CDR2: MDHEN and SYDVKM. The CDR3 bases are TGTGCCAGCACCCTTGGGACAGGGGTCTACGAGCAGTACTTC. Protein sequence: CASTLGTGVYEQYF.

This clonotype has only a few counts. The chain recombines TRBV6-6 with TRBJ2-2, with 9 bases identical to TRBD1. Germline CDR1 MNHNY, CDR2 SVGAGI (reference sequence). V dropped 0 bases and J dropped 5; count of bases not matched to a gene: 10. CDR3 size: 18 residues. CDR3 nucleotide sequence: TGTGCCAGCAGTTACTCTCTTTGGACAGGGGTAGATACCGGGGAGCTGTTTTTT. The encoded protein is CASSYSLWTGVDTGELFF.

V usage is TRBV11-2 and J usage is TRBJ2-4; D gene uncertain. V lost 1 base, J lost 3 bases, and 7 bases lay in between. The CDR3 contains 14 residues. Per germline, CDR1 SGHAT and CDR2 FQNNGV. For the CDR3, the DNA is TGTGCCAGCAGCTTAGGGTTTGGCAAAAACATTCAGTACTTC. Protein: CASSLGFGKNIQYF.

This chain links TRBV6-5 with TRBJ2-7; D perhaps matches TRBD2 (6 bases). V shed 8 bases and J shed 4 bases, with 12 bases lying between them. The CDR3 consists of 12 residues. In germline, CDR1 is MNHEY, CDR2 SVGAGI. In DNA form, the CDR3 reads TGTGCCAGCTGGGACGGAGGGTACGAGCAGTACTTC. Protein product: CASWDGGYEQYF.

This clonotype was observed a few times. This chain uses TRBV25-1 with TRBJ1-1, with D perhaps matching TRBD1 (5 bases). V was pared by 6 bases and J by 1 base, with 6 bases between. Per the germline V gene, CDR1 is MGHDK and CDR2 is SYGVNS. The CDR3 length is 12 residues. The DNA of the CDR3 is TGTGCCAGCAGAACAGGGAACACTGAAGCTTTCTTT. It codes for CASRTGNTEAFF.

This clonotype was counted many times. The chain employs TRBV10-3 and TRBJ2-1, with D possibly matching TRBD1 (6 bases). Per the germline V gene, CDR1 is ENHRY and CDR2 is SYGVKD. CDR3 size: 13 residues. The V gene lost 8 bases and the J gene lost 5 bases, with 13 bases spanning the gap. CDR3 region: CAISGTPDNEQFF. CDR3 DNA sequence: TGTGCCATCTCGGGGACACCTGACAATGAGCAGTTCTTC.

The table lists this clonotype with a few counts. This chain joins TRBV10-1 and TRBJ1-1; D unresolved. Per the germline V gene, CDR1 is WNHNN and CDR2 is SYGVQD (reference sequence). Between the trimmed V and J ends, which lost 3 bases and 3 bases, there was a span of 11 bases. The CDR3 is 14 amino acids. In nucleotides, the CDR3 is TGCGCCAGCAGTGACTCCATGGTGGACACTGAAGCTTTCTTT. Translation gives CASSDSMVDTEAFF.

The rearrangement links TRBV9 to TRBJ1-2; TRBD1 aligns across 11 bases. Trimming cost V 0 bases and J 8 bases; bases outside gene matches: 9. The CDR3 sequence is 16 residues long. Germline V gene lookup returns CDR1 SGDLS and CDR2 YYNGEE. The CDR3 reads CASSVGGTGGLGGYTF. CDR3 sequence (DNA): TGTGCCAGCAGCGTAGGAGGGACAGGGGGTCTTGGCGGCTACACCTTC.

The chain is built from TRBV28 and TRBJ2-7, with D maybe TRBD1 (5 bases). Germline assignment: CDR1 MDHEN and CDR2 SYDVKM. The CDR3 covers 16 residues. The ends were cut back, 7 bases at V and 3 bases at J, with 22 bases in the middle. This CDR3 is CASTPGGARVGYEQYF. Written as DNA, the CDR3 is TGTGCCAGCACTCCGGGTGGTGCCAGGGTGGGCTACGAGCAGTACTTC.

This clonotype was observed at least ten times. The chain uses TRBV6-6 and TRBJ1-2; D unclear. Germline loops: CDR1 MNHNY, CDR2 SVGAGI (reference sequence). This CDR3 is built from 14 residues. V lost 1 base, J lost 1 base, and 7 bases lay in between. In nucleotides, the CDR3 is TGTGCCAGCAGTTACTTTGCAAATAACTATGGCTACACCTTC. This translates into CASSYFANNYGYTF.

There are a few counts of this clonotype. J is TRBJ1-4 and V is TRBV12-5, with D uncertain. CDR1 LGHNT and CDR2 FRNRAP come from the germline V gene. V gave up 7 bases and J gave up 0 bases, with 9 bases separating them. The CDR3 runs 14 residues. The DNA for the CDR3 is TGTGCTAGTGCCACGAGAGCAACTAATGAAAAACTGTTTTTT. Protein: CASATRATNEKLFF.

V is TRBV27 and J is TRBJ1-2; 8 positions match TRBD1. Germline V gives CDR1 MNHEY, CDR2 SMNVEV (reference sequence). The V and J ends lost 6 bases and 6 bases, in that order; junction bases with no gene match: 6. CDR3 length equals 13 residues. The DNA of the CDR3 is TGTGCCAGCAGGATTACAGGGGGTGATGGCTACACCTTC. Amino acid sequence: CASRITGGDGYTF.

The V and J genes are TRBV2 and TRBJ1-1; the D gene is possibly TRBD1 (6 bases). CDR1 and CDR2 from the germline V gene are SNHLY and FYNNEI. CDR3 length: 13 amino acids. The germline V and J ends were trimmed by 6 bases and 8 bases, with 16 bases remaining between them. CDR3 nucleotide sequence: TGTGCCAGCAGAGTAACAGGGTTTAGGGAAGCTTTCTTT. Residues: CASRVTGFREAFF.

J is TRBJ1-2 and V is TRBV5-1; 9 bases line up with TRBD1. CDR3 length equals 13 residues. Per the germline V gene, CDR1 is SGHRS and CDR2 is YFSETQ. V dropped 5 bases and J dropped 5; count of bases not matched to a gene: 4. The CDR3 sequence is CASRRDRDYGYTF. The CDR3 nucleotides are TGCGCCAGCAGAAGGGACAGGGATTATGGCTACACCTTC.

This clonotype was found a few times. This chain links TRBV19 with TRBJ2-7, with D perhaps TRBD1 (6 bases). The CDR3 sequence is 18 residues long. Between the trimmed V and J ends, which lost 5 bases and 3 bases, there was a span of 26 bases. Germline CDR1 and CDR2: LNHDA and SQIVND (reference sequence). CDR3 loop: CASSGDGQTPKGRYEQYF. The CDR3 DNA reads TGTGCCAGTAGTGGCGATGGACAGACTCCTAAGGGGCGCTACGAGCAGTACTTC.

The chain links TRBV5-6 to TRBJ1-5; D is uncertain. CDR1 and CDR2 from the germline V gene are SGHDT and YYEEEE. V lost 4 bases and J 0 bases, leaving 17 bases between the germline ends. There are 17 residues in the CDR3. Here the CDR3 DNA reads TGTGCCAGCAGCCGGGGAGAGGCCCCTTATAGCAATCAGCCCCAGCATTTT. Encoded protein: CASSRGEAPYSNQPQHF.

The chain employs TRBV11-2 and TRBJ2-1; 14 positions match TRBD2. The junction had 9 bases not matched to a gene; V was cut back by 8 bases and J by 9 bases. The CDR3 runs to 15 residues. From germline, CDR1 is SGHAT and CDR2 FQNNGV. CDR3 loop: CASGPGTSGRGEQFF. The CDR3 region has the DNA TGTGCCAGCGGACCCGGGACTAGCGGGAGAGGTGAGCAGTTCTTC.

The chain couples TRBV10-1 to TRBJ2-7, with D hard to call. CDR1 and CDR2 (germline): WNHNN, SYGVQD (reference sequence). Trimming removed 0 bases from V and 6 bases from J, with 9 bases in between. The CDR3 is 13 residues long. CDR3 bases: TGCGCCAGCAGTGAGTCGGTGGGTGGCGAGCAGTACTTC. Translation: CASSESVGGEQYF.

This clonotype was recorded many times. The rearrangement uses TRBV9 and TRBJ2-5, with 10 positions matching TRBD2. The CDR3 length is 18 residues. Looked up from germline, CDR1 is SGDLS and CDR2 is YYNGEE. After removal of 3 bases from V and 1 base from J, the junction contained 12 bases not matched to a gene. In nucleotides, the CDR3 is TGTGCCAGCAGCGACGAAGGAAGTAGCGGGGGGCCCCAAGAGACCCAGTACTTC. It codes for CASSDEGSSGGPQETQYF. Based on the CDR3 plus reference TRBV9 and TRBJ2-5, the full variable domain is DSGVTQTPKHLITATGQRVTLRCSPRSGDLSVYWYQQSLDQGLQFLIQYYNGEERAKGNILERFSAQQFPDLHSELNLSSLELGDSALYFCASSDEGSSGGPQETQYFGPGTRLLVL.

In its sample, this clonotype was seen many times. The chain has TRBV11-2 and TRBJ2-2; D ambiguous. The CDR3 sequence is 14 residues long. CDR1 is SGHAT and CDR2 is FQNNGV in the germline V gene. V gave up 1 base and J gave up 2 bases, with 5 bases separating them. For the CDR3, the DNA is TGTGCCAGCAGCTTAGGAGGAAACACCGGGGAGCTGTTTTTT. As protein: CASSLGGNTGELFF.

The V call is TRBV12-3 or TRBV12-4, the J call TRBJ1-1; D gene ambiguous. The ends were cut back, 5 bases at V and 5 bases at J, with 12 bases in the middle. The CDR3 has 13 residues. CDR3: CASSAGVWTEAFF. For the CDR3, the DNA is TGTGCCAGCAGTGCCGGGGTTTGGACTGAAGCTTTCTTT.

This clonotype has a handful of counts. The genes are TRBV28 and TRBJ1-5; possibly TRBD1 for D (6 bases). The CDR3 extends over 15 amino acids. Trimming cost V 4 bases and J 5 bases, with 15 bases left between them. Germline lookup yields CDR1 MDHEN and CDR2 SYDVKM. Written as DNA, the CDR3 is TGTGCCAGCAGTTCCTATCAGGGGTCCCATCAGCCCCAGCATTTT. Amino acid sequence: CASSSYQGSHQPQHF. Filled out from reference TRBV28 and TRBJ1-5, the complete variable domain reads DVKVTQSSRYLVKRTGEKVFLECVQDMDHENMFWYRQDPGLGLRLIYFSYDVKMKEKGDIPEGYSVSREKKERFSLILESASTNQTSMYLCASSSYQGSHQPQHFGDGTRLSIL.

The V gene is TRBV30, the J gene TRBJ1-2; D call uncertain. With 1 base removed from V and 2 bases from J, the gap between germline ends came to 2 bases. Germline-derived CDR1 and CDR2 are GTSNPN and SVGIG (reference sequence). The CDR3 contains 11 residues. The CDR3 loop reads CAWSGNYGYTF. CDR3 in DNA: TGTGCCTGGAGTGGGAACTATGGCTACACCTTC.

This clonotype was picked up a small number of times. The CDR3 nucleotides are TGTGCCAGCAGCTTATTGCGGGAGGGCCCCCAGTACTTC. It yields the protein CASSLLREGPQYF. The J gene is TRBJ2-5, the V gene TRBV7-2, with 9 positions matching TRBD2. CDR1 SGHTA and CDR2 FQGNSA come from the germline V gene. J was trimmed by 9 bases and V by 2 bases; bases with no gene match: 4. The CDR3 contains 13 residues.